The entry below describes one TCR beta chain. Primers for the PCR totalled 60 Vbeta and 13 Jbeta. The table came from immunoSEQ multiplex PCR; TCRdb's copy has only in-frame clones and leaves some out. The sample includes more than 110,000 clones, approximately 80% of them seen just once. This record belongs to a study of cytomegalovirus exposure and HLA in healthy donors. Sequencing input: PBMCs. The receptor was isolated from a male donor in good health and CMV-seronegative.

The CDR3 region has the DNA TGTGCCAGCTCACCATCGCTTGGGGGGAAAACTGAAGCTTTCTTT. Translated, it gives CASSPSLGGKTEAFF. The V call is TRBV18, the J call TRBJ1-1; perhaps TRBD1 as D (5 bases). Germline CDR1 KGHSH, CDR2 LQKENI. Trimming removed 2 bases at V and 5 bases at J, with 15 bases between. The CDR3 covers 15 residues. Looking up the rest from reference TRBV18 and TRBJ1-1 gives the full variable domain: NAGVMQNPRHLVRRRGQEARLRCSPMKGHSHVYWYRQLPEEGLKFMVYLQKENIIDESGMPKERFSAEFPKEGPSILRIQQVVRGDSAAYFCASSPSLGGKTEAFFGQGTRLTVV.